This T cell receptor beta chain was sequenced in a study of STAT5B mutations in CD4+ large granular lymphocyte leukemia. Study-wide findings and caveats: Without HLA matching, higher CD4+ than CD8+ T-LGLL clonality could reflect small sample size.

With respect to this clone: The antigen is not known.

The assay was run at survey level. Libraries were prepared by immunoSEQ multiplex PCR; TCRdb keeps only in-frame clonotypes and omits some of them. The sample lists some 30,000 clones, around two thirds occurring once. CDR3 length: 17 amino acids. Germline V CDR1 and CDR2: LNHDA, SQIVND (reference sequence). V was cut by 5 bases and J by 0 bases, with 14 bases left in between. The chain links TRBV19 to TRBJ1-6; D not certain. The TCR originated in a human donor in good health. Sequenced: CD4+ T cells from blood buffy coats. This CDR3 is CASSGETESSYNSPLHF. DNA of the CDR3: TGTGCCAGTAGTGGCGAGACGGAGAGCTCCTATAATTCACCCCTCCACTTT.